The next 11 T cell receptor beta chains were all read from a single sample in a study of cytomegalovirus exposure and HLA in healthy donors. The primer mix had 60 Vbeta and 13 Jbeta primers. Assay used: immunoSEQ multiplex PCR; TCRdb lists only in-frame clones, some missing. The table records tens of thousands of clones, more than 55% of them present only once. Sequencing used PBMCs. Receptor source: a boy aged 5-17 years in good health and CMV-seropositive.

This clone was counted between two and nine times. The chain has TRBV2 and TRBJ1-1, with TRBD1 as a possible D gene (6 bases). V dropped 3 bases and J dropped 9 bases, with 14 bases sitting between them. CDR3 length equals 13 residues. The germline CDR1 and CDR2 sequences are SNHLY and FYNNEI. CDR3 residues: CASSDRQVFQAFF. In DNA form, the CDR3 reads TGTGCCAGCAGTGATAGACAGGTCTTCCAAGCTTTCTTT.

The chain combines TRBV28 with TRBJ1-1; no firm D call. Between the trimmed V and J ends, which lost 10 bases and 6 bases, there was a span of 18 bases. The germline CDR1 and CDR2 sequences are MDHEN and SYDVKM. The CDR3 spans 13 residues. CDR3 in DNA: TGTGCCACCTCAAAGGGAGGGTTGGCTGAAGCTTTCTTT. This encodes CATSKGGLAEAFF.

The chain has TRBV6-5 and TRBJ1-1, with TRBD1 identical over 7 bases. Germline V CDR1 and CDR2: MNHEY, SVGAGI. The ends lost 4 bases at V and 1 base at J; junction bases unmatched: 9. The CDR3 consists of 16 residues. CDR3 sequence (DNA): TGTGCCAGCAGTTCCTCAAGGGGGCTGTCGAACACTGAAGCTTTCTTT. Protein sequence: CASSSSRGLSNTEAFF.

A few counts support this clone. This chain uses TRBV7-9 with TRBJ1-1, with TRBD1 matching over 7 bases. Germline values: CDR1 SEHNR, CDR2 FQNEAQ (reference sequence). The V segment lost 5 bases and the J segment 4 bases; nucleotides outside the gene matches: 10. CDR3 length: 15 residues. As DNA, the CDR3 is TGTGCCAGCAGCGAACCCCGGGACAGAGGCACTGAAGCTTTCTTT. This encodes CASSEPRDRGTEAFF.

This clone was observed a single time. The J gene is TRBJ1-5, the V gene TRBV7-2; 7 positions match TRBD1. The CDR3 consists of 15 residues. Trimming took 5 bases from V and 7 from J; bases not matched to a gene: 11. Germline-derived CDR1 and CDR2 are SGHTA and FQGNSA. CDR3 region: CASSPDRVSGQPQHF. As DNA, the CDR3 is TGTGCCAGCAGCCCAGACAGGGTTAGTGGACAGCCCCAGCATTTT.

In its sample, this clone was seen a few times. The chain uses TRBV5-6 and TRBJ2-7; 10 bases are shared with TRBD2. The ends lost 4 bases at V and 6 bases at J; junction bases unmatched: 10. This CDR3 has 15 amino acids. Germline CDR1 SGHDT, CDR2 YYEEEE. CDR3 loop: CASSNGPLAGFEQYF. The CDR3 nucleotides are TGTGCCAGCAGCAATGGCCCACTAGCGGGGTTCGAGCAGTACTTC. Drawing the rest from reference TRBV5-6 and TRBJ2-7, the complete variable domain is DAGVTQSPTHLIKTRGQQVTLRCSPKSGHDTVSWYQQALGQGPQFIFQYYEEEERQRGNFPDRFSGHQFPNYSSELNVNALLLGDSALYLCASSNGPLAGFEQYFGPGTRLTVT.

This clone turned up a few times. This chain links TRBV2 with TRBJ2-4; the D is unclear. In germline, CDR1 is SNHLY, CDR2 FYNNEI. The CDR3 spans 14 residues. The germline V and J ends were trimmed by 3 bases and 3 bases, with 9 bases remaining between them. CDR3 bases: TGTGCCAGCAGTGATAGCCGAGGCAAAAACATTCAGTACTTC. The encoded protein is CASSDSRGKNIQYF.

This clone was recorded a few times. V is TRBV15 and J is TRBJ2-3, with no clear D. V lost 6 bases and J 3 bases, leaving 7 bases between the germline ends. The CDR3 contains 12 residues. The germline V gene has CDR1 LNHNV and CDR2 YYDKDF (reference sequence). This CDR3 reads CATRSRTDTQYF. The CDR3 DNA reads as TGTGCCACCAGGTCTAGAACAGATACGCAGTATTTT.

The chain carries TRBV6-1 and TRBJ1-5; 8 bases are a match to TRBD1. CDR3 length equals 16 residues. Germline V lookup: CDR1 MNHNS, CDR2 SASEGT. V lost 0 bases, J lost 3 bases, and 4 bases stayed unmatched. This CDR3 is CASSEAQGALNQPQHF. The CDR3 DNA reads TGTGCCAGCAGTGAAGCTCAGGGGGCCCTCAATCAGCCCCAGCATTTT.

The chain employs TRBV4-1 and TRBJ1-6; D gene unclear. The germline V and J ends were trimmed by 4 bases and 7 bases, with 14 bases remaining between them. CDR1 is MGHRA, CDR2 YSYEKL, per germline. The CDR3 has 15 amino acids. The CDR3 here is CASSLPGGPNSPLHF. For the CDR3, the DNA is TGCGCCAGCAGCCTCCCGGGAGGGCCCAATTCACCCCTCCACTTT.

V usage is TRBV7-9 and J usage is TRBJ1-3; TRBD1 is a possible D gene (6 bases). Germline V gene sequence: CDR1 SEHNR, CDR2 FQNEAQ (reference sequence). The germline V and J ends were trimmed by 10 bases and 4 bases, with 11 bases remaining between them. This CDR3 contains 12 residues. In DNA form, the CDR3 reads TGTGCCACCGACAGGTCAGGAAACACCATATATTTT. Translating gives CATDRSGNTIYF.